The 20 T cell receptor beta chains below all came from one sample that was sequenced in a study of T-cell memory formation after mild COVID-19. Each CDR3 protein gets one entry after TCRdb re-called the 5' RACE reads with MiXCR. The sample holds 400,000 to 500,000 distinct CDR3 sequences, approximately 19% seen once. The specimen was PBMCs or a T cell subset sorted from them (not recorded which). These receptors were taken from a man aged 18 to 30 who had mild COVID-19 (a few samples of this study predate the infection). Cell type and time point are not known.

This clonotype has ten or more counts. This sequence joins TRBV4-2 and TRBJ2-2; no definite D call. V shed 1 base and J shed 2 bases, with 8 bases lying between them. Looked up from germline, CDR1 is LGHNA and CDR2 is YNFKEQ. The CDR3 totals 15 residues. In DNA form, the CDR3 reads TGTGCCAGCAGCCAAGCATCCCGAAACACCGGGGAGCTGTTTTTT. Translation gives CASSQASRNTGELFF.

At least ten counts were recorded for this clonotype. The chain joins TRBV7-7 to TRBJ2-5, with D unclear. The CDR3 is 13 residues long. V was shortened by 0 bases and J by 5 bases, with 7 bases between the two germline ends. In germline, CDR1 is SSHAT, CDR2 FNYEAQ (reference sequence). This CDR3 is CASSLAGPETQYF. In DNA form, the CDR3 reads TGTGCCAGCAGCTTAGCAGGGCCTGAGACCCAGTACTTC.

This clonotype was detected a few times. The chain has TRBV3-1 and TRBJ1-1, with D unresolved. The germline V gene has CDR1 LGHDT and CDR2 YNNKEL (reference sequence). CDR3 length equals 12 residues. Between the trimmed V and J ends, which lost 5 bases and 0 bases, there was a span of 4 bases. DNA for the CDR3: TGTGCCAGCAGCAAGGTGAACACTGAAGCTTTCTTT. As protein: CASSKVNTEAFF.

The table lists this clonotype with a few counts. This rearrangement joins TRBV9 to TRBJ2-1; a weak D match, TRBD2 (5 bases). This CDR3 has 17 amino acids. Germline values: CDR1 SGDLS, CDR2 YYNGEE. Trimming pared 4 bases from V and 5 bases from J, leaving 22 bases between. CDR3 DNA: TGTGCCAGCAGCCCTCCCCCCGGCGAGGGTACCCACAATGAGCAGTTCTTC. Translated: CASSPPPGEGTHNEQFF.

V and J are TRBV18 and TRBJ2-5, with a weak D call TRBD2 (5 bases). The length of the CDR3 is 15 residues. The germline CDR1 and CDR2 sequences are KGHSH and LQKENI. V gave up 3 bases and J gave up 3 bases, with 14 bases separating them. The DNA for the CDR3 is TGTGCCAGCTCACCCCGAGGGTCGCGGGAAGAGACCCAGTACTTC. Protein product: CASSPRGSREETQYF. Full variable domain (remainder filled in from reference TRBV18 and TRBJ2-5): NAGVMQNPRHLVRRRGQEARLRCSPMKGHSHVYWYRQLPEEGLKFMVYLQKENIIDESGMPKERFSAEFPKEGPSILRIQQVVRGDSAAYFCASSPRGSREETQYFGPGTRLLVL.

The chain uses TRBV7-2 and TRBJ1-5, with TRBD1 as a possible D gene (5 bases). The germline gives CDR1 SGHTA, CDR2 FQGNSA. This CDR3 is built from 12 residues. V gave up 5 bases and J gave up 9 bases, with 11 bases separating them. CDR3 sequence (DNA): TGTGCCAGCAGCCCCTATCAGGGGCCCCAGCATTTT. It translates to CASSPYQGPQHF.

CDR3 DNA sequence: TGTGCCAGCAGCCCTAGGGACAGGGAGGCAGATACGCAGTATTTT. It encodes CASSPRDREADTQYF. The V call is TRBV5-4, the J call TRBJ2-3; 9 nucleotides line up with TRBD1. Per the germline V gene, CDR1 is SGHNT and CDR2 is YYREEE (reference sequence). J gave up 4 bases and V 4 bases, and 7 bases lay outside the gene matches. The CDR3 loop spans 15 amino acids.

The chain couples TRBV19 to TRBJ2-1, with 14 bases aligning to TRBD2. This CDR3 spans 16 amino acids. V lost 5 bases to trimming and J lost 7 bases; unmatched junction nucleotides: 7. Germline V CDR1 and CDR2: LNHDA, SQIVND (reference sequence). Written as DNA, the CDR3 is TGTGCCAGTAGTTCGACTAGCGGGGGGGAGGGTAATGAGCAGTTCTTC. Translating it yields CASSSTSGGEGNEQFF.

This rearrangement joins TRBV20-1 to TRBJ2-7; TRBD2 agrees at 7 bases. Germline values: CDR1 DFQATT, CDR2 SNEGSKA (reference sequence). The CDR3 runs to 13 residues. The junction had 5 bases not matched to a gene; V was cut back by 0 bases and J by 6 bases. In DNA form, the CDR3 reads TGCAGTGCTAGAGACGGGGGGAAATCCGAGCAGTACGTC. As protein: CSARDGGKSEQYV.

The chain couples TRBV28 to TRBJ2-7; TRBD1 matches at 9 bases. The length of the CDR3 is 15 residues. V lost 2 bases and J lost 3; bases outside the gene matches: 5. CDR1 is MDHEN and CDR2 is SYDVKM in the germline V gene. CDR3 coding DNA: TGTGCCAGCAGTTTACCGACAGGGGGTATCTACGAGCAGTACTTC. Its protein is CASSLPTGGIYEQYF.

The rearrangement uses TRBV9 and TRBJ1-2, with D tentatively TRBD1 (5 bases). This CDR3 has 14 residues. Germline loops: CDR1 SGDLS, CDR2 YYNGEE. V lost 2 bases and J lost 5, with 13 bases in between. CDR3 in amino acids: CASSVGGGFYGYTF. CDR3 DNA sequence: TGTGCCAGCAGCGTTGGCGGGGGATTTTATGGCTACACCTTC.

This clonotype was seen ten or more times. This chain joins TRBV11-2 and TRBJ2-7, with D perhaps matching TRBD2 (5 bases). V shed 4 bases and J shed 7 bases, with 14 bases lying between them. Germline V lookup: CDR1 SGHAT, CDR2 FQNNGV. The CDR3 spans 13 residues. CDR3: CASSSSGVGEQYV. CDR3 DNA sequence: TGTGCCAGCAGCTCGTCCGGGGTGGGAGAGCAGTACGTC.

Here the CDR3 reads CASSQDGTGGNQPQHF. The DNA for the CDR3 is TGCGCCAGCAGCCAAGATGGGACAGGGGGCAATCAGCCCCAGCATTTT. The V gene is TRBV4-1, the J gene TRBJ1-5; 10 nucleotides line up with TRBD1. After removal of 0 bases from V and 2 bases from J, the junction contained 1 base not matched to a gene. The CDR3 runs to 16 residues. Germline V gene sequence: CDR1 MGHRA, CDR2 YSYEKL.

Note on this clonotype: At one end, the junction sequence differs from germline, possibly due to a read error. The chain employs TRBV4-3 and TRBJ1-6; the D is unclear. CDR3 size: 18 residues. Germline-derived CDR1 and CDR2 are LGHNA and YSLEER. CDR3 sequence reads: CASSPASPYWLTNSPLNF. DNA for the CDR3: TGCGCCAGCAGCCCCGCCAGCCCGTACTGGTTAACTAATTCACCCCTCAACTTT.

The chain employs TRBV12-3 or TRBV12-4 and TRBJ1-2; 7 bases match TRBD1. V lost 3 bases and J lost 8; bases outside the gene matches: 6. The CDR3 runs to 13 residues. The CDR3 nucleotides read TGTGCCAGCAGTTTGGTGGGCAGGGGGGGCTACACCTTC. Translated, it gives CASSLVGRGGYTF.

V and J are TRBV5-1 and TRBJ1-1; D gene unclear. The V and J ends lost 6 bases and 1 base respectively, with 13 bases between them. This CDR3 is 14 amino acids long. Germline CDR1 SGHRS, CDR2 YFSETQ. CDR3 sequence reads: CASTLEQTNTEAFF. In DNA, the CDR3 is TGCGCCAGCACCCTGGAACAGACGAACACTGAAGCTTTCTTT.

As DNA, the CDR3 is TGTGCCAGCAGCCAAGACCGGGGCTGGTGGGGCTACACCTTC. This encodes CASSQDRGWWGYTF. The chain uses TRBV7-9 and TRBJ1-2; possibly TRBD1 for D (5 bases). Germline V CDR1 and CDR2: SEHNR, FQNEAQ (reference sequence). The CDR3 totals 14 residues. Trimming removed 5 bases from V and 8 bases from J, with 18 bases in between.

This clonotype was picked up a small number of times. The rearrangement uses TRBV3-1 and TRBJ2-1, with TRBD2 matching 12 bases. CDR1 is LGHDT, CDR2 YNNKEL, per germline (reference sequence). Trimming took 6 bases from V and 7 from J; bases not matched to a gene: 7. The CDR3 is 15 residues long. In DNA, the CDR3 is TGTGCCAGCAGGGCCCTAGCGGGGGGGCGTAATGAGCAGTTCTTC. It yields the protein CASRALAGGRNEQFF.

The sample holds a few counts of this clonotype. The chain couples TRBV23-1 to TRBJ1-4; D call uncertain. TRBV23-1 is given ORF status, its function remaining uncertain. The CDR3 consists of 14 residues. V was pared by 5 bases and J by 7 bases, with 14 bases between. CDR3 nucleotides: TGCGCCAGCAGTTTAGGCCGTCGGAGTGAAAAACTGTTTTTT. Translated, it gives CASSLGRRSEKLFF.

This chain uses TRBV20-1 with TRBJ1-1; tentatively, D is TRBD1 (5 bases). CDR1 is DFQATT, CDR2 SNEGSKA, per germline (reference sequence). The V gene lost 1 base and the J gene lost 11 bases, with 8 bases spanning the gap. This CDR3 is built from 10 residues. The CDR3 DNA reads TGCAGTGCTAGAGGCAGGGCCGCTTTCTTT. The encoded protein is CSARGRAAFF.